The next 18 T cell receptor beta chains were all read from a single sample in a study of blood T cells in healthy people across ages. Alongside a J-beta primer mix, a sample-barcoded 5' primer served in a second PCR lasting about 7 to 11 cycles. TCRdb re-derived calls from the 5' RACE reads in MiXCR, one entry per CDR3 protein. Of 700,000 to 800,000 distinct CDR3 sequences detected, about 42% appear once; the ten largest clones hold more than 20%. The sample taken for sequencing was blood. These receptor sequences come from a woman in her sixties in good health.

In its sample, this clonotype was seen a few times. The chain is built from TRBV4-2 and TRBJ2-3; D possibly corresponds to TRBD1 (5 bases). The CDR3 is 13 amino acids. The V gene lost 0 bases and the J gene lost 6 bases, with 7 bases spanning the gap. Germline V gene sequence: CDR1 LGHNA, CDR2 YNFKEQ. The CDR3 sequence: CASSQDNRDTQYF. The CDR3 DNA reads TGTGCCAGCAGCCAAGACAACAGGGATACGCAGTATTTT.

This clonotype was picked up a small number of times. The V gene is TRBV6-2 or TRBV6-3, the J gene TRBJ2-1; 7 bases agree with TRBD2. Per the germline V gene, CDR1 is MNHEY and CDR2 is SVGEGT. J lost 3 bases, V lost 2 bases, and 4 bases had no gene match. This CDR3 region has 15 residues. The CDR3 sequence is CASSYRAGDYNEQFF. The DNA of the CDR3 is TGTGCCAGCAGTTACCGGGCGGGAGACTACAATGAGCAGTTCTTC.

As for this clonotype: Germline and junction disagree at one end, which may indicate a read error. The J gene is TRBJ2-7, the V gene TRBV6-1; 11 bases line up with TRBD1. CDR3 size: 15 residues. Germline CDR1 and CDR2: MNHNS and SASEGT. The CDR3: CASREGQGARYEQYF. The DNA for the CDR3 is TGTGCCAGCAGAGAAGGACAGGGGGCCCGCTACGAGCAGTACTTC.

The table lists this clonotype with a few counts. This chain connects TRBV24-1 to TRBJ2-1; 10 nucleotides match TRBD2. The CDR3 loop spans 13 amino acids. The germline gives CDR1 KGHDR, CDR2 SFDVKD. Trimming cost V 9 bases and J 6 bases; bases outside gene matches: 4. The CDR3 loop reads CATSGLAVNEQFF. The CDR3 region has the DNA TGTGCCACCTCCGGACTAGCGGTCAATGAGCAGTTCTTC.

There are many counts of this clonotype. J is TRBJ2-1 and V is TRBV28; either TRBD1 or TRBD2 may supply D (5 bases each). Germline CDR1 MDHEN, CDR2 SYDVKM. V gave up 4 bases and J gave up 6 bases, with 16 bases separating them. CDR3 length: 15 residues. DNA for the CDR3: TGTGCCAGCAGTTCCATAGGGACCAACCGCAATGAGCAGTTCTTC. The encoded protein is CASSSIGTNRNEQFF. Drawing the rest from reference TRBV28 and TRBJ2-1, the complete variable domain is DVKVTQSSRYLVKRTGEKVFLECVQDMDHENMFWYRQDPGLGLRLIYFSYDVKMKEKGDIPEGYSVSREKKERFSLILESASTNQTSMYLCASSSIGTNRNEQFFGPGTRLTVL.

The chain combines TRBV11-2 with TRBJ2-6; D not resolved. V lost 5 bases to trimming and J lost 0 bases, with 14 bases between them. The CDR3 is made up of 17 amino acids. In germline, CDR1 is SGHAT, CDR2 FQNNGV. CDR3 bases: TGTGCCAGCAGCACCATCAGGCGGTACTCTGGGGCCAACGTCCTGACTTTC. It translates to CASSTIRRYSGANVLTF.

In its sample, this clonotype was seen a few times. The CDR3 DNA reads as TGTGCCAGCAGTCCCATGACCCACCCCCAGTACTTC. Amino acid sequence: CASSPMTHPQYF. The chain carries TRBV28 and TRBJ2-5; D gene unclear. From germline, CDR1 is MDHEN and CDR2 SYDVKM. The CDR3 has 12 residues. Trimming removed 5 bases at V and 9 bases at J, with 13 bases between.

The CDR3 DNA sequence: TGTGCCAGCAGTTACCCTAAAAGCGGGAGGGCCTTGGAGACCCAGTACTTC. Translating gives CASSYPKSGRALETQYF. The chain links TRBV6-2 or TRBV6-3 to TRBJ2-5; 10 bases fit TRBD2. Germline loops: CDR1 MNHEY, CDR2 SVGEGT. Trimming at V came to 2 bases and at J to 5 bases, leaving 11 bases not matched to a gene. The CDR3 sequence is 17 residues long.

The rearrangement joins TRBV7-2 to TRBJ1-5; a weak D match, TRBD1 (6 bases). V was trimmed by 4 bases and J by 5 bases, leaving 12 bases between them. The CDR3 covers 14 residues. Germline CDR1 is SGHTA and CDR2 is FQGNSA. This CDR3 is CASSSRSGDQPQHF. The CDR3 bases are TGTGCCAGCAGCTCACGTTCAGGGGATCAGCCCCAGCATTTT.

The V call is TRBV27, the J call TRBJ2-1; TRBD1 matches 7 bases. CDR1 is MNHEY and CDR2 is SMNVEV in the germline V gene (reference sequence). This CDR3 has 13 amino acids. With 7 bases clipped from V and 7 bases from J, the junction kept 7 bases outside the gene matches. The CDR3 region is CASNKGQLNEQFF. CDR3 in DNA: TGTGCCAGCAACAAGGGACAGCTTAATGAGCAGTTCTTC.

This clonotype was counted many times. V is TRBV15 and J is TRBJ1-2; D is unclear. V dropped 4 bases and J dropped 2 bases, with 11 bases sitting between them. Germline V lookup: CDR1 LNHNV, CDR2 YYDKDF (reference sequence). The CDR3 has 14 residues. Written as DNA, the CDR3 is TGTGCCACCAGCACGAAATCGCTAAACTATGGCTACACCTTC. Translating gives CATSTKSLNYGYTF.

The chain joins TRBV7-2 to TRBJ1-2; TRBD1 aligns across 8 bases. Trimming took 4 bases from V and 1 from J; bases not matched to a gene: 8. There are 16 residues in the CDR3. The V gene's germline CDR1 is SGHTA and CDR2 FQGNSA. The CDR3, as DNA: TGTGCCAGCAGCTACGGGACAGGAGACTTTAACTATGGCTACACCTTC. It specifies CASSYGTGDFNYGYTF.

The chain couples TRBV5-1 to TRBJ1-4, with 8 bases that match TRBD1. The CDR3 runs 17 residues. Looked up from germline, CDR1 is SGHRS and CDR2 is YFSETQ. The V segment lost 5 bases and the J segment 0 bases; nucleotides outside the gene matches: 9. Written as DNA, the CDR3 is TGCGCCAGCAGACCCAGGACAGGGCCTGCAACTAATGAAAAACTGTTTTTT. Encoded protein: CASRPRTGPATNEKLFF.

The chain recombines TRBV5-1 with TRBJ2-5, with TRBD1 matching over 8 bases. Per the germline V gene, CDR1 is SGHRS and CDR2 is YFSETQ. The CDR3 extends over 14 amino acids. Trimming took 3 bases from V and 2 from J; bases not matched to a gene: 3. The CDR3 region is CASSYGQGQETQYF. The DNA of the CDR3 is TGCGCCAGCAGCTATGGACAGGGACAAGAGACCCAGTACTTC.

At least ten counts were recorded for this clonotype. The CDR3 here is CASSSLRSPQHF. In nucleotides, the CDR3 is TGTGCCAGCAGCAGCCTTAGGTCGCCCCAGCATTTT. This rearrangement joins TRBV7-2 to TRBJ1-5; the D is unclear. From germline, CDR1 is SGHTA and CDR2 FQGNSA. CDR3 size: 12 residues. V dropped 5 bases and J dropped 9 bases, with 11 bases sitting between them.

The chain joins TRBV24-1 to TRBJ2-1, with TRBD2 matching over 7 bases. V shed 9 bases and J 0 bases; nucleotides not matched to a gene: 1. The germline CDR1 and CDR2 sequences are KGHDR and SFDVKD. This CDR3 contains 13 residues. The CDR3 nucleotides read TGTGCCACCGGGGGGGGCTCCTACAATGAGCAGTTCTTC. Protein product: CATGGGSYNEQFF.

This chain connects TRBV12-3 or TRBV12-4 to TRBJ1-2, with D maybe TRBD1 (5 bases). This CDR3 contains 13 residues. Trimming pared 4 bases from V and 6 bases from J, leaving 12 bases between. The CDR3 sequence: CASSSYRLHGYTF. In DNA, the CDR3 is TGTGCCAGCAGTTCATACAGGCTTCATGGCTACACCTTC.

This clonotype appeared a few times. The V and J genes are TRBV7-2 and TRBJ2-3; D gene ambiguous. The V gene's germline CDR1 is SGHTA and CDR2 FQGNSA. The CDR3 covers 15 residues. V was shortened by 5 bases and J by 8 bases, with 20 bases between the two germline ends. The CDR3 sequence is CASSNGPTSMGTQYF. DNA of the CDR3: TGTGCCAGCAGCAATGGGCCGACTTCTATGGGTACGCAGTATTTT.